Below, one T cell receptor (beta chain) is given with its context. Looked up from germline, CDR1 is LGHDT and CDR2 is YNNKEL (reference sequence). This CDR3 contains 16 residues. The ends were cut back, 1 base at V and 4 bases at J, with 13 bases in the middle. The data were taken from a study of T cell responses to AZD1222 COVID-19 vaccine. Here immunoSEQ multiplex PCR was the method, and the copy in TCRdb shows in-frame clones only, minus some. This sample has approximately 300,000 clones, with about 94% found just once. The clonotype was recovered from an adult who received the AZD1222 COVID-19 vaccine. The rearrangement links TRBV3-1 (or the pseudogene TRBV3-2) to TRBJ2-2; D perhaps matches TRBD1 (6 bases). Sequences were derived from peripheral blood, sampled 28 days after the second AZD1222 dose. CDR3 amino acids: CASSQGTRGSTGELFF. The DNA for the CDR3 is TGTGCCAGCAGCCAAGGAACCAGGGGCAGCACCGGGGAGCTGTTTTTT.